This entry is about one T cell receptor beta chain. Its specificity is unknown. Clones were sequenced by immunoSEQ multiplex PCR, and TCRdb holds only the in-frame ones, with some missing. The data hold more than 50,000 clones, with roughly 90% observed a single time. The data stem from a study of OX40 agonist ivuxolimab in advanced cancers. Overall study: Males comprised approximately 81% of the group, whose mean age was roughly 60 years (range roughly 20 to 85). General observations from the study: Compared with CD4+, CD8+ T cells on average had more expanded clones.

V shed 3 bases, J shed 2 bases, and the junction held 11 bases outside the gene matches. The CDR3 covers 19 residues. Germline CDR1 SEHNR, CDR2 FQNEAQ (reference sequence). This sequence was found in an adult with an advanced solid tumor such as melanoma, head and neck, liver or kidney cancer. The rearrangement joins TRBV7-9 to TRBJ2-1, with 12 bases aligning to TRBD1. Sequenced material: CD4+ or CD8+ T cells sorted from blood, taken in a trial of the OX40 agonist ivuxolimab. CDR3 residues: CASSFEPGTGGSTYNEQFF. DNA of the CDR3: TGTGCCAGCAGCTTCGAGCCGGGGACAGGGGGCTCTACCTACAATGAGCAGTTCTTC.